This T cell receptor beta chain was recorded in a study of T cell responses to AZD1222 COVID-19 vaccine. V lost 2 bases and J lost 12, with 16 bases in between. The CDR3 runs 13 residues. Clones were sequenced by immunoSEQ multiplex PCR, and TCRdb holds only the in-frame ones, with some missing. The sample consists of roughly 72,000 clones, about 87% of them appearing once. Findings of the study overall: No repertoire was sampled before or during the peak T cell response, only after it. Dominant at 160-218 and 743-854, vaccine-associated CD4 TCRs also spanned spike. Baseline seropositivity characterized only 5 or 6 AZD1222 recipients. White British ancestry dominated among donors, who included more females, and clonal diversity was possibly underestimated.

In regard to this clone: The target antigen is unknown.

The TCR originated in an adult who received the MenACWY meningococcal vaccine as a control. Sequencing used peripheral blood, obtained 28 days after the second dose of the MenACWY control vaccine. The rearrangement links TRBV12-3 or TRBV12-4 to TRBJ1-2, with D tentatively TRBD1 (6 bases). The CDR3 sequence is CASSLRGQTWNTF. In DNA form, the CDR3 reads TGTGCCAGCAGTTTACGTGGACAGACATGGAACACCTTC.